These T cell receptor beta chains were read from a single sample in a study of radiation and T cells in renal cell carcinoma. Here immunoSEQ multiplex PCR was the method, and the copy in TCRdb shows in-frame clones only, minus some. The top ten clones hold roughly 8% of a sample with about 88,000 clones, around nine tenths of them seen once. Sequencing used blood, obtained from a patient whose treatment included radiotherapy and nephrectomy. Receptors were obtained from a man aged 50 to 59 with renal cell carcinoma. CDR3s include the opening cysteine and the closing phenylalanine or tryptophan. Fields, in order: V gene, J gene, CDR3 protein.

V: TRBV6-5
J: TRBJ1-2
CDR3: CASSSTSYGYTF

V: TRBV5-1
J: TRBJ2-5
CDR3: CASSWDIQETQYF

V: TRBV28
J: TRBJ1-4
CDR3: CASSVQGTLLGEKLFF

V: TRBV29-1
J: TRBJ2-7
CDR3: CSVTGGDHEQYF

V: TRBV5-1
J: TRBJ1-2
CDR3: CASSLDGQEGGYTF

V: TRBV6-6
J: TRBJ2-7
CDR3: CASSYSLAFYEQYF

V: TRBV28
J: TRBJ2-3
CDR3: CASSFYGSDTQYF

V: TRBV4-3
J: TRBJ1-4
CDR3: CASSQRDIGSNEKLFF

V: TRBV15
J: TRBJ2-1
CDR3: CATSRDRVFNEQFF

V: TRBV5-1
J: TRBJ2-5
CDR3: CASSLEGYRETQYF

V: TRBV9
J: TRBJ2-1
CDR3: CASSVGLPGTGHYNEQFF

V: TRBV7-2
J: TRBJ2-7
CDR3: CASSIPPGPIIF

V: TRBV2
J: TRBJ1-5
CDR3: CASSELSGSNQPQHF

V: TRBV18
J: TRBJ1-5
CDR3: CASSPGRIGNQPQHF

V: TRBV9
J: TRBJ2-1
CDR3: CASSVFAGTTYNEQFF

V: TRBV2
J: TRBJ1-1
CDR3: CASIVLRTGITEAFF

V: TRBV6-5
J: TRBJ2-7
CDR3: CASRIGQESRGQYF

V: TRBV5-1
J: TRBJ2-7
CDR3: CASSRETSAYEQYF

V: TRBV19
J: TRBJ1-2
CDR3: CASSMEGTALSFYGYTF

V: TRBV6-5
J: TRBJ2-7
CDR3: CASSYTSGRGEQYF

V: TRBV5-1
J: TRBJ2-1
CDR3: CASSLLAGVDSNEQFF

V: TRBV6-5
J: TRBJ2-5
CDR3: CASSILAGGPETQYF

V: TRBV11-2
J: TRBJ2-1
CDR3: CASSLDTSGELRSEQFF

V: TRBV6-5
J: TRBJ2-2
CDR3: CASSPKQGYTGELFF

V: TRBV9
J: TRBJ1-3
CDR3: CASSVDDRSSGNTIYF

V: TRBV28
J: TRBJ1-1
CDR3: CASSYLGHREAFF

V: TRBV11-2
J: TRBJ2-7
CDR3: CASSLTRPWGQRVSYEQYF

V: TRBV28
J: TRBJ2-1
CDR3: CASSSWTTSSYNEQFF

V: TRBV29-1
J: TRBJ1-2
CDR3: CSVVFRAGYTF

V: TRBV6-5
J: TRBJ1-1
CDR3: CASTYGENWAEAFF

V: TRBV4-3
J: TRBJ2-5
CDR3: CASSQDPSGGASETQYF

V: TRBV19
J: TRBJ2-7
CDR3: CASSSTSGSSYEQYF

V: TRBV4-3
J: TRBJ1-6
CDR3: CASTRDTGIDSPLHF

V: TRBV9
J: TRBJ1-5
CDR3: CASSVAPSNQPQHF

V: TRBV5-1
J: TRBJ1-3
CDR3: CASSLGTGASSGNTIYF

V: TRBV5-1
J: TRBJ1-1
CDR3: CASSSPGVKDTEAFF

V: TRBV27
J: TRBJ1-4
CDR3: CASSLSLRGAISEKLFF

V: TRBV7-6
J: TRBJ2-2
CDR3: CASSLGQTLGGGELFF

V: TRBV7-2
J: TRBJ2-2
CDR3: CASSPYEGMLFF

V: TRBV25-1
J: TRBJ1-4
CDR3: CASSEYEKLFF

V: TRBV6-1
J: TRBJ2-7
CDR3: CASSGPIHGTGISYEQYF

V: TRBV5-1
J: TRBJ1-2
CDR3: CASSLQGAPGYTF

V: TRBV7-9
J: TRBJ2-3
CDR3: CASSSSSLADTQYF

V: TRBV6-1
J: TRBJ1-5
CDR3: CASTWGGTNQPQHF

V: TRBV7-6
J: TRBJ2-1
CDR3: CASSAGTGGDEQFF

V: TRBV5-1
J: TRBJ2-1
CDR3: CASSLAGVVNEQFF

V: TRBV6-5
J: TRBJ1-3
CDR3: CASSYGGNRGNTIYF

V: TRBV27
J: TRBJ2-3
CDR3: CASSLVAGDADTQYF

V: TRBV5-1
J: TRBJ2-3
CDR3: CASSLGFGGLDTQYF

V: TRBV7-9
J: TRBJ1-4
CDR3: CASSPFEKLFF

V: TRBV6-5
J: TRBJ1-6
CDR3: CASSELSYNSPLHF

V: TRBV6-5
J: TRBJ2-5
CDR3: CASSYSRREVEETQYF

V: TRBV5-1
J: TRBJ1-6
CDR3: CASSLGTGEHSPLHF

V: TRBV5-4
J: TRBJ2-1
CDR3: CASSFGQLIDPSYNEQFF

V: TRBV6-1
J: TRBJ1-6
CDR3: CASNNRERSPLHF

V: TRBV28
J: TRBJ2-7
CDR3: CASGRGGDGEQYF

V: TRBV6-1
J: TRBJ2-2
CDR3: CASSEGVVWHGELFF